The subject of this entry is one T cell receptor (beta chain). The sample belongs to a study of shared clonotypes between healthy human individuals. This CDR3 contains 18 residues. The protocol was immunoSEQ multiplex PCR, while the TCRdb copy is restricted to in-frame clones and leaves out a portion. The sample shows millions of clones, approximately 90% of them seen only once. The receptor comes from a young man in good health. This chain uses TRBV12-1 with TRBJ2-7; TRBD1 reflects the table's D call only, with no check against the DNA. TRBV12-1 is labeled a pseudogene. The sequenced sample consisted of naive CD4+ T cells sorted from blood. Subset in this sample: CD45RA+ positively selected. CDR3: CASGLSPTRDRGSYEQYF. The CDR3 nucleotides are TGTGCCAGCGGCCTTTCCCCCACCCGGGACAGGGGATCCTACGAGCAGTACTTC.